These T cell receptor beta chains were read from a single sample in a study of blood T cells in healthy people across ages. One entry per CDR3 protein, called by TCRdb with MiXCR from the 5' RACE reads. In the table there are around 1,500,000 distinct CDR3 sequences, 35% to 45% of which are singletons. Sequenced sample: blood. The source is a woman younger than 35 in good health. CDR3s include the opening cysteine and the closing phenylalanine or tryptophan. Fields, in order: D gene, J gene, clone size, CDR3 length, V gene, CDR3 protein, CDR3 DNA. A D gene is named only where the DNA matches it firmly. Clone size appears in some rows only: once, few, many, or a class for an expanded clone.

. TRBJ1-2 . 15 TRBV27 CASSFKRGSVTGYTF TGTGCCAGCAGTTTCAAACGGGGCTCCGTAACTGGCTACACCTTC
. TRBJ2-7 . 16 TRBV7-8 CASSPLVGSSYNEQYF TGTGCCAGCAGCCCCCTAGTGGGAAGCTCCTACAATGAGCAGTACTTC
TRBD1 TRBJ1-4 few 14 TRBV6-5 CASRRDRANEKLFF TGTGCCAGCCGCCGGGACAGAGCAAATGAAAAACTGTTTTTT
. TRBJ1-6 . 14 TRBV20-1 CSAHGTTYNSPLHF TGCAGCGCACACGGGACAACCTATAATTCACCCCTCCACTTT
TRBD1 TRBJ1-1 . 17 TRBV7-2 CASSSRTGLSMNTEAFF TGTGCCAGCAGCTCAAGGACAGGGCTTTCGATGAACACTGAAGCTTTCTTT
TRBD1 TRBJ2-5 few 14 TRBV15 CATSKPDRGETQYF TGTGCCACCAGCAAGCCAGACAGGGGAGAGACCCAGTACTTC
. TRBJ1-1 . 15 TRBV20-1 CSARDSVGANTEAFF TGCAGTGCTAGAGATTCGGTCGGAGCGAACACTGAAGCTTTCTTT
. TRBJ2-3 . 15 TRBV20-1 CSASLPHLGADTQYF TGCAGTGCTAGCCTCCCTCATCTTGGGGCAGATACGCAGTATTTT
. TRBJ2-1 few 15 TRBV6-5 CASSIRDISYNEQFF TGTGCCAGCAGTATCCGGGACATTTCCTACAATGAGCAGTTCTTC
TRBD2 TRBJ2-5 . 14 TRBV10-3 CATMGLADQETQYF TGTGCCACTATGGGACTAGCGGACCAAGAGACCCAGTACTTC
. TRBJ2-5 . 16 TRBV14 CASSQDERAGLETQYF TGTGCCAGCAGCCAAGATGAACGGGCAGGGTTAGAGACCCAGTACTTC
. TRBJ2-7 . 12 TRBV11-2 CASLQDGYEQYF TGTGCCAGCTTACAGGACGGTTACGAGCAGTACTTC
. TRBJ2-2 once 17 TRBV4-1 CASSQDSRTPNTGELFF TGCGCCAGCAGCCAAGATTCGCGTACCCCGAACACCGGGGAGCTGTTTTTT
. TRBJ1-1 . 14 TRBV20-1 CSARGQTGNTEAFF TGCAGTGCTAGAGGCCAGACGGGGAACACTGAAGCTTTCTTT
TRBD2 TRBJ2-1 . 16 TRBV7-9 CASSSERGGLYNEQFF TGTGCCAGCAGCTCCGAGCGGGGGGGATTGTACAATGAGCAGTTCTTC
. TRBJ2-1 few 16 TRBV5-1 CASSQRDRISYNEQFF TGCGCCAGCAGCCAAAGGGACCGAATCTCCTACAATGAGCAGTTCTTC
. TRBJ2-7 . 14 TRBV27 CASSPAAYTYEQYF TGTGCCAGCAGTCCCGCAGCCTACACCTACGAGCAGTACTTC
TRBD2 TRBJ2-1 . 17 TRBV5-6 CASSLGGTSGVVNEQFF TGTGCCAGCAGCTTGGGGGGGACTAGCGGGGTGGTGAATGAGCAGTTCTTC
. TRBJ1-6 . 16 TRBV4-1 CASSQVAGSTNSPLHF TGCGCCAGCAGCCAAGTGGCAGGGTCCACTAATTCACCCCTCCACTTT
. TRBJ1-2 . 14 TRBV6-5 CASSSSGPIYGYTF TGTGCCAGCAGTTCCTCCGGGCCGATCTATGGCTACACCTTC
. TRBJ2-7 . 14 TRBV7-2 CASSLGRPSYEQYF TGTGCCAGCAGCTTAGGCAGGCCCTCCTACGAGCAGTACTTC
TRBD2 TRBJ2-7 . 15 TRBV6-6 CASSDLPGLAIEQYF TGTGCCAGCAGTGACCTACCGGGACTAGCCATCGAGCAGTACTTC
TRBD1 TRBJ1-4 few 14 TRBV6-5 CASSPRDRNEKLFF TGTGCCAGCAGTCCCCGGGACAGGAATGAAAAACTGTTTTTT
TRBD2 TRBJ2-1 . 14 TRBV9 CASSVVGGEDEQFF TGTGCCAGCAGCGTAGTGGGAGGGGAGGATGAGCAGTTCTTC
. TRBJ2-5 few 12 TRBV20-1 CSAFSGKLAQYF TGCAGTGCTTTCTCAGGGAAGTTGGCCCAGTACTTC
. TRBJ1-4 . 14 TRBV2 CASHLQGPNEKLFF TGTGCCAGCCACCTACAGGGACCCAATGAAAAACTGTTTTTT
. TRBJ2-3 . 11 TRBV6-1 CASPSTDTRYF TGTGCCAGTCCCAGCACAGATACGCGGTATTTT
TRBD1 TRBJ1-4 . 16 TRBV20-1 CSASDRGPSTNEKLFF TGCAGTGCTAGCGACAGGGGTCCATCAACTAATGAAAAACTGTTTTTT
. TRBJ2-1 few 15 TRBV20-1 CSARVQGSGIGEQFF TGCAGTGCTAGAGTACAGGGCAGCGGAATTGGTGAGCAGTTCTTC
TRBD2 TRBJ2-1 . 15 TRBV20-1 CSAITRTSGRVEQFF TGCAGTGCCATCACCCGGACTAGCGGGAGAGTTGAGCAGTTCTTC
. TRBJ2-7 few 15 TRBV6-1 CASSERDGEPYEQYF TGTGCCAGCAGTGAAAGGGACGGAGAACCCTACGAGCAGTACTTC
. TRBJ2-7 . 14 TRBV27 CASILTGFTYEQYF TGTGCCAGCATTTTAACGGGCTTTACCTACGAGCAGTACTTC
. TRBJ2-7 . 14 TRBV6-1 CASSELQGRLGQYF TGTGCCAGCAGTGAACTACAGGGCAGGTTGGGGCAGTACTTC
. TRBJ2-7 . 15 TRBV30 CAWTRGGASYNEQYF TGTGCCTGGACTCGGGGCGGAGCCTCCTACAATGAGCAGTACTTC
TRBD2 TRBJ2-7 few 17 TRBV5-1 CASSPNPSGEVYNEQYF TGCGCCAGCAGCCCCAACCCTAGCGGGGAAGTTTACAATGAGCAGTACTTC
. TRBJ1-5 . 15 TRBV6-1 CASSVVQVANQPQHF TGTGCCAGCAGTGTGGTACAGGTGGCTAATCAGCCCCAGCATTTT
. TRBJ1-1 few 13 TRBV28 CASSSGQRTEAFF TGTGCCAGCAGTTCCGGACAGCGTACTGAAGCTTTCTTT
. TRBJ2-5 . 13 TRBV28 CASSHMGAETQYF TGTGCCAGCAGCCATATGGGGGCGGAGACCCAGTACTTC